This T cell receptor beta chain was sequenced for a study of cytomegalovirus exposure and HLA in healthy donors. PCR amplification relied on 60 Vbeta primers (plus 13 Jbeta primers). Sequencing used immunoSEQ multiplex PCR; TCRdb keeps in-frame clones, though not all of them. There are some 120,000 clones in the sample; roughly 85% occur only once, and around a fifth lies in the top ten. Trimming took off 3 bases at V and 2 bases at J, with 13 bases between the two ends. The length of the CDR3 is 15 residues. Germline values: CDR1 MGHRA, CDR2 YSYEKL. The TCR originated in a man younger than 45 in good health and CMV-seropositive. Sequences were obtained from PBMCs. This chain connects TRBV4-1 to TRBJ1-1; D might be TRBD1 (5 bases). The CDR3 DNA reads as TGCGCCAGCAGCCATCTCAGGGTTGGAAACACTGAAGCTTTCTTT. It specifies CASSHLRVGNTEAFF.